This entry is about one T cell receptor (beta chain). Its specificity is unknown. The sort gate was single viable CD3+CD4+CD8-CD45RO+ cells for memory CD4+ T cells. In the source study's methods: Out-of-frame sequences were removed, leaving 2 million to 2.5 million distinct TCRbeta sequences. Assay used: immunoSEQ multiplex PCR; TCRdb lists only in-frame clones, some missing. V, J and clone size were drawn from that table, and D and trimming were deduced from the DNA. The profile covers roughly 50,000 clones, with less than 80% appearing a single time and 0.65% to 0.9% taken by the ten largest. These data originate in a study of memory CD4+ T cells and cytomegalovirus serostatus. Study-level information: Donors were healthy Belgian adults, several CMV seropositive and roughly 25 seronegative.

V was pared by 7 bases and J by 2 bases, with 11 bases between. Looked up from germline, CDR1 is LNHDA and CDR2 is SQIVND (reference sequence). This CDR3 spans 14 amino acids. Study-level points and caveats: Suggested: most of the CMV-linked TCR signature lies in CD4+ memory cells. A US-trained random forest predicted CMV serostatus with median AUC around 0.93.

This TCR was sampled from an adult in good health and CMV-seronegative. The chain combines TRBV19 with TRBJ1-4; no clear D gene. Sequencing used memory CD4+ T cells from blood. CDR3 nucleotides: TGTGCCAGTACGGGCGTTTCGACTAATGAAAAACTGTTTTTT. Its translation is CASTGVSTNEKLFF.